Below, one T cell receptor beta chain is given with its context. Per the authors' pipeline: Researchers report that nucleated cell counts were estimated from reference gene primer amplification. Libraries were prepared by immunoSEQ multiplex PCR; TCRdb keeps only in-frame clonotypes and omits some of them. V and J calls and clone size are as listed in that table; D and trimming were resolved from the DNA. Of around 140,000 clones in the sample, 84% were seen once. The data derive from a study of blood T cell repertoires in COVID-19. Whole-study context: COVID-19 samples collected from the United States, Italy and Spain covered acute and convalescent phases.

The germline V gene has CDR1 SQVTM and CDR2 ANQGSEA. The J segment lost 3 bases and the V segment lost 7 bases, leaving 6 bases of the junction unmatched. The CDR3 is 13 residues long. The rearrangement links TRBV29-1 to TRBJ2-7; 10 bases match TRBD2. This sequence was found in a man between 60 and 75 years old with acute or convalescent COVID-19. The sample was peripheral blood. The CDR3: CSAGLANIYEQYF. In DNA, the CDR3 is TGCAGCGCGGGACTAGCGAATATCTACGAGCAGTACTTC.